The rows below give T cell receptor beta chains drawn from one sample of a study of circulating and synovial CD4+ cells in juvenile arthritis. The data were produced by immunoSEQ multiplex PCR, yet TCRdb's version contains in-frame clones alone and is incomplete. Among some 33,000 clones, over 85% were seen once, and the ten largest hold about 0.7%. The specimen was CD4+ T cells from blood. The receptors come from a human donor with juvenile idiopathic arthritis. The CDR3 runs from the conserved cysteine through the conserved F or W. Each record gives: D gene, J gene, V gene, CDR3 DNA, CDR3 protein. A D gene is named only where the DNA matches it firmly.

d_gene: NA; j_gene: TRBJ1-6; v_gene: TRBV15; CDR3nt: TGTGCCACCAGCAGAAACTCAGCAGGAACGAGCTCCTATAATTCACCCCTCCACTTT; CDR3aa: CATSRNSAGTSSYNSPLHF
d_gene: NA; j_gene: TRBJ2-1; v_gene: TRBV11-2; CDR3nt: TGTGCCAGCAGCTCTCAGGAGGCGAATGAGCAGTTCTTC; CDR3aa: CASSSQEANEQFF
d_gene: NA; j_gene: TRBJ1-2; v_gene: TRBV5-8; CDR3nt: TGTGCCAGCAGCCCCGAACTGGGAGACTATGGCTACACCTTC; CDR3aa: CASSPELGDYGYTF
d_gene: TRBD1; j_gene: TRBJ1-4; v_gene: TRBV5-1; CDR3nt: TGCGCCAGCAGTCGACAGGGTGGGGGGACTAATGAAAAACTGTTTTTT; CDR3aa: CASSRQGGGTNEKLFF
d_gene: NA; j_gene: TRBJ1-4; v_gene: TRBV6-5; CDR3nt: TGTGCCAGCAGTTACAGGGCGGGGAATGAAAAACTGTTTTTT; CDR3aa: CASSYRAGNEKLFF
d_gene: NA; j_gene: TRBJ2-5; v_gene: TRBV5-1; CDR3nt: TGCGCCAGCAGGCGACAGTGGGACCAAGAGACCCAGTACTTC; CDR3aa: CASRRQWDQETQYF
d_gene: TRBD2; j_gene: TRBJ2-1; v_gene: TRBV4-1; CDR3nt: TGCGCCAGCAGCCAAGCATTGGCTAGCGGGTGGGATGAGCAGTTCTTC; CDR3aa: CASSQALASGWDEQFF
d_gene: NA; j_gene: TRBJ2-7; v_gene: TRBV11-1; CDR3nt: TGTGCCAGCAGCAGGGGGGGACTCTTCTACGAGCAGTACTTC; CDR3aa: CASSRGGLFYEQYF
d_gene: TRBD1; j_gene: TRBJ2-7; v_gene: TRBV9; CDR3nt: TGTGCCAGCAGCCCCCGCACCGGGACAGGGGGCTCCTACGAGCAGTACTTC; CDR3aa: CASSPRTGTGGSYEQYF
d_gene: NA; j_gene: TRBJ1-5; v_gene: TRBV7-9; CDR3nt: TGTGCCAGCAGCCACCCAGGGTGGGATCAGCCCCAGCATTTT; CDR3aa: CASSHPGWDQPQHF
d_gene: NA; j_gene: TRBJ1-4; v_gene: TRBV20-1; CDR3nt: TGCTCCCGGGGGACTAATGAAAAACTGTTTTTT; CDR3aa: CSRGTNEKLFF
d_gene: NA; j_gene: TRBJ2-3; v_gene: TRBV25-1; CDR3nt: TGTGCCAGCAGTGAGCCCGGCCATAAGAGCGGAGATACGCAGTATTTT; CDR3aa: CASSEPGHKSGDTQYF
d_gene: NA; j_gene: TRBJ2-1; v_gene: TRBV19; CDR3nt: TGTGCCAGTAGATATTGGGCAGGGGCCTACAATGAGCAGTTCTTC; CDR3aa: CASRYWAGAYNEQFF
d_gene: TRBD2; j_gene: TRBJ2-3; v_gene: TRBV2; CDR3nt: TGTGCCAGCAGTGGGACTAGCGGTAGCACAGATACGCAGTATTTT; CDR3aa: CASSGTSGSTDTQYF
d_gene: NA; j_gene: TRBJ1-6; v_gene: TRBV6-1; CDR3nt: TGTGCCAGCAACACAGGGTTGAATTCACCCCTCCACTTT; CDR3aa: CASNTGLNSPLHF
d_gene: NA; j_gene: TRBJ1-1; v_gene: TRBV28; CDR3nt: TGTGCCAGCAGTTGGGGTTGGCTTACGGTTGGAGGGGACACTGAAGCTTTCTTT; CDR3aa: CASSWGWLTVGGDTEAFF
d_gene: NA; j_gene: TRBJ2-3; v_gene: TRBV19; CDR3nt: TGTGCCAGTAGTATATGGGGGGACACAGATACGCAGTATTTT; CDR3aa: CASSIWGDTDTQYF
d_gene: TRBD1; j_gene: TRBJ1-2; v_gene: TRBV19; CDR3nt: TGTGCCAGTAGTGAGGACAGGGTCAGCTATGGCTACACCTTC; CDR3aa: CASSEDRVSYGYTF
d_gene: NA; j_gene: TRBJ2-7; v_gene: TRBV7-3; CDR3nt: TGTGCCAGCAGCTTAAATATAGGGGCAGAGACCTACGAGCAGTACTTC; CDR3aa: CASSLNIGAETYEQYF
d_gene: TRBD1; j_gene: TRBJ1-6; v_gene: TRBV6-5; CDR3nt: TGTGCCAGCAGTCCTATACAGGGGGTCGGCTCACCCCTCCACTTT; CDR3aa: CASSPIQGVGSPLHF
d_gene: NA; j_gene: TRBJ1-5; v_gene: TRBV11-2; CDR3nt: TGTGCCAGCAGCTTAGGCCCACGGGGGACTCGATGGGAACAGCCCCAGCATTTT; CDR3aa: CASSLGPRGTRWEQPQHF
d_gene: TRBD1; j_gene: TRBJ1-2; v_gene: TRBV5-1; CDR3nt: TGCGCCAGCAGCTTGGAACAGGGGCGGAGTGGCTACACCTTC; CDR3aa: CASSLEQGRSGYTF
d_gene: NA; j_gene: TRBJ1-2; v_gene: TRBV6-1; CDR3nt: TGTGCCAGCAGTGAAGCCAGACAGACTGGCGGCTACACCTTC; CDR3aa: CASSEARQTGGYTF
d_gene: TRBD1; j_gene: TRBJ1-2; v_gene: TRBV7-3; CDR3nt: TGTGCCAGCAGCTCAACAGGGGGCGATGGCTACACCTTC; CDR3aa: CASSSTGGDGYTF
d_gene: NA; j_gene: TRBJ1-1; v_gene: TRBV2; CDR3nt: TGTGCCAGAGGGGCTGCCATGAACACTGAAGCTTTCTTT; CDR3aa: CARGAAMNTEAFF
d_gene: TRBD1; j_gene: TRBJ1-5; v_gene: TRBV6-6; CDR3nt: TGTGCCAGCCAACAGGGGACTCAGCCCCAGCATTTT; CDR3aa: CASQQGTQPQHF
d_gene: NA; j_gene: TRBJ1-5; v_gene: TRBV5-1; CDR3nt: TGCGCCAGCAGCTTTGGTGGCAGGAATCAGCCCCAGCATTTT; CDR3aa: CASSFGGRNQPQHF
d_gene: NA; j_gene: TRBJ1-2; v_gene: TRBV7-2; CDR3nt: TGTGCCAGCAGCCGCCGCGGGGGGGCCTATGGCTACACCTTC; CDR3aa: CASSRRGGAYGYTF
d_gene: NA; j_gene: TRBJ2-5; v_gene: TRBV4-3; CDR3nt: TGCGCCAGCAGCCTAACAAGAAAGGAGACCCAGTACTTC; CDR3aa: CASSLTRKETQYF
d_gene: NA; j_gene: TRBJ1-1; v_gene: TRBV9; CDR3nt: TGTGCCAGCAGTGCAAGGTCAGGGGATGGTGAAGCTTTCTTT; CDR3aa: CASSARSGDGEAFF
d_gene: NA; j_gene: TRBJ2-1; v_gene: TRBV13; CDR3nt: TGTGCCAGCAGCTTAGTTTCTGTCTCCAATGAGCAGTTCTTC; CDR3aa: CASSLVSVSNEQFF
d_gene: NA; j_gene: TRBJ2-1; v_gene: TRBV11-2; CDR3nt: TGTGCCAGCAGCTTTAGGGGCTACAATGAGCAGTTCTTC; CDR3aa: CASSFRGYNEQFF
d_gene: NA; j_gene: TRBJ1-1; v_gene: TRBV19; CDR3nt: TGTGCCAGTAGTATGTTGAACAGAGCGAACACTGAAGCTTTCTTT; CDR3aa: CASSMLNRANTEAFF
d_gene: TRBD2; j_gene: TRBJ2-5; v_gene: TRBV7-7; CDR3nt: TGTGCTAGCAGTTCGGGGGGTTACGAGACCCAGTACTTC; CDR3aa: CASSSGGYETQYF
d_gene: NA; j_gene: TRBJ1-1; v_gene: TRBV7-9; CDR3nt: TGTGCCAGCAGCTTCCGGACAGTTCTGACTGAAGCTTTCTTT; CDR3aa: CASSFRTVLTEAFF
d_gene: NA; j_gene: TRBJ1-6; v_gene: TRBV29-1; CDR3nt: TGCAGCGTTTGTAACAGGAACTCACCCCTCCACTTT; CDR3aa: CSVCNRNSPLHF
d_gene: TRBD2; j_gene: TRBJ2-7; v_gene: TRBV5-6; CDR3nt: TGTGCCAGCAGCCCCGGACTAGACGGGTCCTACGAGCAGTACTTC; CDR3aa: CASSPGLDGSYEQYF
d_gene: NA; j_gene: TRBJ1-1; v_gene: TRBV5-1; CDR3nt: TGCGCCAGCAGCTTGCTACAGGGGAACACTGAAGCTTTCTTT; CDR3aa: CASSLLQGNTEAFF
d_gene: NA; j_gene: TRBJ1-2; v_gene: TRBV19; CDR3nt: TGTGCCAGTAGCAGGGCAGGAGGGCCCTATGGCTACACCTTC; CDR3aa: CASSRAGGPYGYTF
d_gene: NA; j_gene: TRBJ1-5; v_gene: TRBV4-2; CDR3nt: TGTGCCAGCAGCCAACCCCCGGGAGCACAAGCTCAGCCCCAGCATTTT; CDR3aa: CASSQPPGAQAQPQHF
d_gene: NA; j_gene: TRBJ2-3; v_gene: TRBV7-2; CDR3nt: TGTGCCAGCAGCCTGGAGCGGGTGGATACGCAGTATTTT; CDR3aa: CASSLERVDTQYF
d_gene: NA; j_gene: TRBJ1-1; v_gene: TRBV9; CDR3nt: TGTGCCAGCAGCGTAGGCCAGCAGCGATACACTGAAGCTTTCTTT; CDR3aa: CASSVGQQRYTEAFF
d_gene: TRBD2; j_gene: TRBJ2-5; v_gene: TRBV25-1; CDR3nt: TGTGCCAGCAGAGTAGCGGGGGGGATTCAAGAGACCCAGTACTTC; CDR3aa: CASRVAGGIQETQYF
d_gene: TRBD1; j_gene: TRBJ2-7; v_gene: TRBV15; CDR3nt: TGTGCCACCAGCAGAGCTCGGACAGGTGCCTACGAGCAGTACTTC; CDR3aa: CATSRARTGAYEQYF